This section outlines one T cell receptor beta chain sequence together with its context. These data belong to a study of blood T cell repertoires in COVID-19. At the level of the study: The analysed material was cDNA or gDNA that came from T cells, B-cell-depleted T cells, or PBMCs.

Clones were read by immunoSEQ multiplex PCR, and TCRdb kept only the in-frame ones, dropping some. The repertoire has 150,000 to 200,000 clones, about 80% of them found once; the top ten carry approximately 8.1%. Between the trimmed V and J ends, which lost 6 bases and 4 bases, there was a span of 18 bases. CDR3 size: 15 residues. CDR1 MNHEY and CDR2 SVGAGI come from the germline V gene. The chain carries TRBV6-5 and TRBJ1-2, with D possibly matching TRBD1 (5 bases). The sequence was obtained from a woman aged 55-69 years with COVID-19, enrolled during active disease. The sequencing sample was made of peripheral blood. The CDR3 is CASRLQAIHSYGYTF. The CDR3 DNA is TGTGCCAGCAGACTACAGGCCATACACTCCTATGGCTACACCTTC.